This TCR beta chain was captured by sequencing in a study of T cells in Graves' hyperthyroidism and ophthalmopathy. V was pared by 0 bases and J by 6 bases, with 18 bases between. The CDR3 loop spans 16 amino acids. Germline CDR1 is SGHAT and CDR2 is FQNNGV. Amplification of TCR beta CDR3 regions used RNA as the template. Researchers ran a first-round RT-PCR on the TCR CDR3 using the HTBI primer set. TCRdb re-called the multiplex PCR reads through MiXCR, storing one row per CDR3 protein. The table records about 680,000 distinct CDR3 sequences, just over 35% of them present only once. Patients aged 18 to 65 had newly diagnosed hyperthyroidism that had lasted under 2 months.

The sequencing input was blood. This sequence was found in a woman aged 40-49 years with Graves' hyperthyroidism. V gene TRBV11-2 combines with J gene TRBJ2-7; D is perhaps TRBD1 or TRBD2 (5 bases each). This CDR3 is CASSLDYGTPRGEQYF. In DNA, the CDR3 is TGTGCCAGCAGCTTAGACTACGGAACCCCGAGGGGCGAGCAGTACTTC.